The clone carrying this TCR beta chain was observed many times. Its antigen is undetermined. Time point reported: newly diagnosed GD, antithyroid drugs for less than 3 months. RNA from PBMCs was the source of the TCR library. The length of the CDR3 is 16 residues. Trimming pared 5 bases from V and 0 bases from J, leaving 14 bases between. The germline V gene encodes CDR1 SGHTA and CDR2 FQGNSA. The authors built TCR beta libraries using iRepertoire HTBI primers and Arm-PCR of CDR3 regions. TCRdb passed the multiplex PCR reads through MiXCR, listing each CDR3 protein once. The sample holds roughly 510,000 distinct CDR3 sequences, around 16% seen once. The sample comes from a study of regulatory T cells in long-lasting Graves disease. Study results and caveats: Only a small sample size was used, which may have cut accuracy. Thyroid tissue was not studied; only peripheral blood was.

These data were also filed under a second study, of T cells in Graves' hyperthyroidism and ophthalmopathy. As reported in that work: Blood shared most expanded thyroid clonotypes above 0.001.

The source was peripheral blood mononuclear cells (PBMCs), collected at new diagnosis, from a patient treated with antithyroid drugs. V is TRBV7-2 and J is TRBJ1-5; no definite D call. This clonotype was obtained from a man aged 18 to 29 with Graves disease. CDR3 sequence: CASSLRAQDSNQPQHF. In DNA form, the CDR3 reads TGTGCCAGCAGCCTTCGGGCCCAGGATAGCAATCAGCCCCAGCATTTT.